This T cell receptor (beta chain) was documented in a study of CD8+ T cells in alopecia areata. Whole-study findings and limits: Patients shared TCRs less clearly than mice did, possibly for HLA-related reasons.

J was trimmed by 10 bases and V by 1 base; bases with no gene match: 8. The CDR3 extends over 14 amino acids. CDR1 and CDR2 from the germline V gene are GTSNPN and SVGIG (reference sequence). Reverse transcription of extracted RNA yielded cDNA, which provided the sequencing template. Libraries were prepared by immunoSEQ multiplex PCR; TCRdb keeps only in-frame clonotypes and omits some of them. The sample lists about 200,000 clones, roughly 56% occurring once. Regarding this clone: Its specificity is not known.

This clonotype was obtained from a human donor in good health. Sequencing input: CD8+ T cells sorted from blood. The chain recombines TRBV30 with TRBJ2-1, with 9 positions matching TRBD2. The CDR3 is CAWSAGLAWGEQFF. The CDR3 coding sequence is TGTGCCTGGAGTGCGGGACTAGCCTGGGGCGAGCAGTTCTTC.